Detailed here is one TCR beta chain. The entry originates in a study of OX40 agonist ivuxolimab in advanced cancers. V lost 4 bases and J lost 4; bases outside the gene matches: 7. CDR3 size: 16 residues. CDR1 and CDR2 (germline): SGHTA, FQGTGA. Produced via immunoSEQ multiplex PCR; TCRdb's table is partial and in-frame only. Here the sample spans 15,000 to 20,000 clones, over 80% being singletons. Drawing of blood for sampling happened at baseline, at cycle 4 day 1, and at cycle 7 day 1. The V call is TRBV7-3, the J call TRBJ2-2; the match to TRBD1 covers 9 bases. The starting material was CD4+ or CD8+ T cells sorted from blood, obtained in a trial of the OX40 agonist ivuxolimab. The origin of this receptor is an adult with an advanced solid tumor such as melanoma, head and neck, liver or kidney cancer. In DNA form, the CDR3 reads TGTGCCAGCAGCTACAACAGGGGGCAGAGCACCGGGGAGCTGTTTTTT. The encoded protein is CASSYNRGQSTGELFF. The variable domain in full, with the rest retrieved from reference TRBV7-3 and TRBJ2-2, is GAGVSQTPSNKVTEKGKYVELRCDPISGHTALYWYRQSLGQGPEFLIYFQGTGAADDSGLPNDRFFAVRPEGSVSTLKIQRTERGDSAVYLCASSYNRGQSTGELFFGEGSRLTVL.